A selection of T cell receptor beta chains follows, all from one sample in a study of T-cell reconstitution after alpha-beta-depleted transplantation in children. Each CDR3 protein is one row after TCRdb ran MiXCR on the PCR reads. The top ten hold about 4% of the sample, which has approximately 590,000 distinct CDR3 sequences, about 10% seen once. Material: PBMCs from the stem cell graft donor, obtained from the stem cell graft. The source is a human donor who donated a stem cell graft to a child with acute myeloid leukemia. The conserved cysteine and the conserved F or W are not part of the CDR3 here. A D gene is named only where the DNA matches it firmly.

J	D	V	CDR3
TRBJ2-7	TRBD1	TRBV27	ASSPRDRVGEQY
TRBJ2-3	.	TRBV7-3	ASSLTPIGDTQY
TRBJ1-5	.	TRBV2	ASSDSGDQPQH
TRBJ1-1	TRBD1	TRBV5-1	ASSPEGALGNTEAF
TRBJ2-1	.	TRBV20-1	SASVSVGPINEQF
TRBJ1-2	.	TRBV29-1	SARDGYGYT
TRBJ2-7	TRBD2	TRBV10-3	AISESGTSGGSYEQY
TRBJ2-7	TRBD2	TRBV5-1	ASSFSGTSGIGQY
TRBJ2-1	TRBD2	TRBV20-1	SVRAGIVRNEQF
TRBJ2-7	TRBD2	TRBV12-3/TRBV12-4	ASSSRLAGEGYEQY
TRBJ2-3	TRBD1	TRBV4-3	ASSQDRGMTDTQY
TRBJ2-4	TRBD1	TRBV28	ASSLAATGPKNIQY
TRBJ2-1	.	TRBV28	ASSLSGWGLSYNEQF
TRBJ2-1	.	TRBV7-3	ASSQRDNEQF
TRBJ1-1	.	TRBV27	ASSSSRIGNTEAF